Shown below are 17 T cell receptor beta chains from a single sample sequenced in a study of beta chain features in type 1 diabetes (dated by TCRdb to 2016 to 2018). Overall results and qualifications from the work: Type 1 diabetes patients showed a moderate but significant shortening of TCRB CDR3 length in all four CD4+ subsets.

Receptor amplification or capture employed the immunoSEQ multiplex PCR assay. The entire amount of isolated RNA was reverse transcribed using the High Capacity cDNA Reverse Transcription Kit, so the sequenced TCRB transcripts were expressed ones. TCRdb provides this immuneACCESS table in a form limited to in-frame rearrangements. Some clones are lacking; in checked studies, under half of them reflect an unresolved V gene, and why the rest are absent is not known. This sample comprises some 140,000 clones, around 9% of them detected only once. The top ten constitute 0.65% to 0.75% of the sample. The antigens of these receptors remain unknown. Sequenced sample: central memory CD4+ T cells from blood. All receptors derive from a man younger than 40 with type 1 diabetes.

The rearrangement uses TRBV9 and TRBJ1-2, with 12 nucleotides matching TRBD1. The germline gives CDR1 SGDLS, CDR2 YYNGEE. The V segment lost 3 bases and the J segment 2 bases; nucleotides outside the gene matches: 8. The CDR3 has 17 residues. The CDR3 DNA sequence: TGTGCCAGCAGCGCCGACGCCGGGACAGGGGGCAACTATGGCTACACCTTC. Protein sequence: CASSADAGTGGNYGYTF. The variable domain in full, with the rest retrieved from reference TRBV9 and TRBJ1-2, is DSGVTQTPKHLITATGQRVTLRCSPRSGDLSVYWYQQSLDQGLQFLIQYYNGEERAKGNILERFSAQQFPDLHSELNLSSLELGDSALYFCASSADAGTGGNYGYTFGSGTRLTVV.

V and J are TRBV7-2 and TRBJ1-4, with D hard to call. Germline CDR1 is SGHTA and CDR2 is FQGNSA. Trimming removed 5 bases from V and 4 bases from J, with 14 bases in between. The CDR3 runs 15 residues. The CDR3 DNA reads TGTGCCAGCAGCCAAGATCGGCAGGTTAATGAAAAACTGTTTTTT. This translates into CASSQDRQVNEKLFF.

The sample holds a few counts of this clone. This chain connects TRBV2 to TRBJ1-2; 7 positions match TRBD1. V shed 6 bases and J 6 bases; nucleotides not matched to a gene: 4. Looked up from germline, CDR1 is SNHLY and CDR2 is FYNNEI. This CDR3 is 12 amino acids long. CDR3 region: CASSVTGDGYTF. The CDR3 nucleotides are TGTGCCAGCAGCGTTACAGGGGATGGCTACACCTTC.

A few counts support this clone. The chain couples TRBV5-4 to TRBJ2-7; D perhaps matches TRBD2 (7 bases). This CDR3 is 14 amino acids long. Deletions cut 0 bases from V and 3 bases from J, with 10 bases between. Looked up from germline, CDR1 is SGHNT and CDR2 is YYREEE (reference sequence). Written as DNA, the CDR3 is TGTGCCAGCAGCTTGGAAGGGGGGGACTACGAGCAGTACTTC. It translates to CASSLEGGDYEQYF.

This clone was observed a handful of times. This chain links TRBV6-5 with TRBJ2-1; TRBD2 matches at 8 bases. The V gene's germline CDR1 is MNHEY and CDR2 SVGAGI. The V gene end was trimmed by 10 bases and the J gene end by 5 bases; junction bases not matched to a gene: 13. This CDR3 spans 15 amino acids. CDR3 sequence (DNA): TGTGCCATTCGCCCCGGGGGGGCTACGAACAATGAGCAGTTCTTC. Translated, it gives CAIRPGGATNNEQFF.

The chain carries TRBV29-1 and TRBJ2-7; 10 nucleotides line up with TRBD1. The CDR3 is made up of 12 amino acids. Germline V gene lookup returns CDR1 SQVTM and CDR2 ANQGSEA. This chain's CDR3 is CSTGTGDYEQYF. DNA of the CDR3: TGCAGTACCGGGACAGGGGACTACGAGCAGTACTTC.

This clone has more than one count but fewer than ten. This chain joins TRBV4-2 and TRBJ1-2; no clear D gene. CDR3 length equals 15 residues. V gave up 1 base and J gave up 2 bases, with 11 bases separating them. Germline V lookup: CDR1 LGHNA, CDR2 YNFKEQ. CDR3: CASSQGGKDNYGYTF. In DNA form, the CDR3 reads TGTGCCAGCAGCCAAGGAGGAAAAGACAACTATGGCTACACCTTC.

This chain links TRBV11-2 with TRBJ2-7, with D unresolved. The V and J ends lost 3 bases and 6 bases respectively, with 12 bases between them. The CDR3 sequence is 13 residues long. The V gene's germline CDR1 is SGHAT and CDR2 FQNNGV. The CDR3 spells CASSFARSSEQYF. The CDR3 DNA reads TGTGCCAGCAGCTTCGCACGTTCGAGCGAGCAGTACTTC.

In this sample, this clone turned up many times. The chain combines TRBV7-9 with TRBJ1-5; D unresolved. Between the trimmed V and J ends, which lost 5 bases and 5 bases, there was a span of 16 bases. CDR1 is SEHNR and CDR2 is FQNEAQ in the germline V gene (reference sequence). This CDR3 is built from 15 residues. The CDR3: CASSTFAGGDQPQHF. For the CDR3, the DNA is TGTGCCAGCAGCACATTCGCCGGCGGAGATCAGCCCCAGCATTTT.

CDR3 sequence: CASGWRGVTDTQYF. In DNA form, the CDR3 reads TGTGCCAGTGGTTGGCGGGGGGTCACAGATACGCAGTATTTT. This chain links TRBV7-3 with TRBJ2-3; 8 nucleotides align to TRBD2. This CDR3 has 14 amino acids. V lost 9 bases to trimming and J lost 2 bases; unmatched junction nucleotides: 7. Germline values: CDR1 SGHTA, CDR2 FQGTGA. Variable domain in full (rest from reference TRBV7-3 and TRBJ2-3): GAGVSQTPSNKVTEKGKYVELRCDPISGHTALYWYRQSLGQGPEFLIYFQGTGAADDSGLPNDRFFAVRPEGSVSTLKIQRTERGDSAVYLCASGWRGVTDTQYFGPGTRLTVL.

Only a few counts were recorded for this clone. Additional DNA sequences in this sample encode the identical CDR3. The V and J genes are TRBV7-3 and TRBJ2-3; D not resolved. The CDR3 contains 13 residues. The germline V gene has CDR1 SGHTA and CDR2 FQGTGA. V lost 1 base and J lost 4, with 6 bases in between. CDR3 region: CASSLNSADTQYF. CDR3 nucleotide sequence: TGTGCCAGCAGCTTAAATTCGGCAGATACGCAGTATTTT.

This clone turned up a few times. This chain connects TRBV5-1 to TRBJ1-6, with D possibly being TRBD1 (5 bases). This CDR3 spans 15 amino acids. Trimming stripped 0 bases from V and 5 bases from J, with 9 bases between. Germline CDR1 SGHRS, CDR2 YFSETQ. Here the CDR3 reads CASSLGPGDNSPLHF. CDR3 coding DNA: TGCGCCAGCAGCTTGGGTCCGGGGGATAATTCACCCCTCCACTTT.

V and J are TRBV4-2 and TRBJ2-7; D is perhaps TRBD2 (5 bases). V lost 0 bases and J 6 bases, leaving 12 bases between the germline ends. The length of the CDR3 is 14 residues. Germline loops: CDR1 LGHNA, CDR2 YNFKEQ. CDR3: CASSQDWLAREQYF. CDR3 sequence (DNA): TGTGCCAGCAGCCAAGACTGGCTAGCTCGCGAGCAGTACTTC.

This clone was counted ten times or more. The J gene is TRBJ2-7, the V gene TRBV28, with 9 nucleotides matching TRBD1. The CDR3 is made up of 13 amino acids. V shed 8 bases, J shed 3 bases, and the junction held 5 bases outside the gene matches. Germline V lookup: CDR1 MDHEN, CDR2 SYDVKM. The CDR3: CASGKGQGYEQYF. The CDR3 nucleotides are TGTGCCAGCGGAAAGGGACAGGGCTACGAGCAGTACTTC.

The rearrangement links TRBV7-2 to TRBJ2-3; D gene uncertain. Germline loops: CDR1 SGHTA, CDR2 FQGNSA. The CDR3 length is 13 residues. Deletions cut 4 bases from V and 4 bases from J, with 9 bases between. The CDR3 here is CASSSPRSDTQYF. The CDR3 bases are TGTGCCAGCAGCTCCCCTCGGTCAGATACGCAGTATTTT. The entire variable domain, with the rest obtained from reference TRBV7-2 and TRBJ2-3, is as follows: GAGVSQSPSNKVTEKGKDVELRCDPISGHTALYWYRQSLGQGLEFLIYFQGNSAPDKSGLPSDRFSAERTGGSVSTLTIQRTQQEDSAVYLCASSSPRSDTQYFGPGTRLTVL.

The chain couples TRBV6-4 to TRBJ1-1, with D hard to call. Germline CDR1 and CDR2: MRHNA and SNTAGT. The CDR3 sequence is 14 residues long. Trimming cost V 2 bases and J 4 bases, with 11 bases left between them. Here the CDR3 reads CASSDDPGSTEAFF. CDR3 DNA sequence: TGTGCCAGCAGTGACGACCCGGGGAGCACTGAAGCTTTCTTT.

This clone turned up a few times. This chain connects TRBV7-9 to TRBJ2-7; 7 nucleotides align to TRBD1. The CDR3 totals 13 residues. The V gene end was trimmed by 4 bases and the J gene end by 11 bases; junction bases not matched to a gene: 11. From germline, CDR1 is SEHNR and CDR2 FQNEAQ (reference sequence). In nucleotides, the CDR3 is TGTGCCAGCAGCTCCGGGGACAGCCGAAGGAAGTACTTC. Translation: CASSSGDSRRKYF.